The 25 T cell receptor beta chains given below trace back to one sample, sequenced in a study of blood T cell repertoires in COVID-19. Using immunoSEQ multiplex PCR, the repertoire was profiled, and TCRdb retains in-frame clones only, with some absent. Here the sample spans 30,000 to 40,000 clones, about 90% being singletons. Sequenced: peripheral blood. Source of these receptors: a man aged 55 to 70 with acute or convalescent COVID-19.

CDR3 DNA sequence: TGTGCCAGCAGTGAAAGGCTGGGCGGGAGCACTGAAGCTTTCTTT. Translation gives CASSERLGGSTEAFF. The chain recombines TRBV2 with TRBJ1-1; D is unresolved. The germline V and J ends were trimmed by 2 bases and 4 bases, with 14 bases remaining between them. The CDR3 runs 15 residues. The germline gives CDR1 SNHLY, CDR2 FYNNEI.

V usage is TRBV7-2 and J usage is TRBJ2-1, with 8 positions matching TRBD2. Losses at the gene ends were 6 bases for V and 7 bases for J; bases not matched to a gene: 17. Germline CDR1 is SGHTA and CDR2 is FQGNSA. CDR3 length equals 17 residues. This chain's CDR3 is CASSKRSTSEGGNEQFF. CDR3 nucleotide sequence: TGTGCCAGCAGTAAACGGTCGACTAGCGAAGGGGGGAATGAGCAGTTCTTC.

This clone was detected only once. This sequence joins TRBV5-1 and TRBJ2-7; 8 nucleotides align to TRBD1. V shed 3 bases and J 3 bases; nucleotides not matched to a gene: 8. The germline V gene has CDR1 SGHRS and CDR2 YFSETQ. The CDR3 is made up of 15 amino acids. Here the CDR3 DNA reads TGCGCCAGCAGCTCAGGGGACAGGAACGGCTACGAGCAGTACTTC. Its protein is CASSSGDRNGYEQYF.

The J gene is TRBJ1-5, the V gene TRBV30; possibly TRBD1 for D (6 bases). With 2 bases removed from V and 0 bases from J, the gap between germline ends came to 23 bases. CDR1 GTSNPN and CDR2 SVGIG come from the germline V gene (reference sequence). The CDR3 extends over 19 amino acids. The CDR3 DNA follows: TGTGCCTGGAGTCACTATGGACAGTCCCTAAGAGATAGCAATCAGCCCCAGCATTTT. As protein: CAWSHYGQSLRDSNQPQHF. The full variable domain, its missing parts supplied by reference TRBV30 and TRBJ1-5, is SQTIHQWPATLVQPVGSPLSLECTVEGTSNPNLYWYRQAAGRGLQLLFYSVGIGQISSEVPQNLSASRPQDRQFILSSKKLLLSDSGFYLCAWSHYGQSLRDSNQPQHFGDGTRLSIL.

The rearrangement uses TRBV2 and TRBJ1-1; 8 positions agree with TRBD1. CDR1 SNHLY and CDR2 FYNNEI come from the germline V gene. With V trimmed by 4 bases and J by 5 bases, 3 bases remained unmatched. The CDR3 is 13 residues long. Written as DNA, the CDR3 is TGTGCCAGCAGTGTGGACAGGGAAACTGAAGCTTTCTTT. This translates into CASSVDRETEAFF.

This clone was detected a few times. The genes are TRBV11-2 and TRBJ1-3; a weak D match, TRBD1 (6 bases). CDR3 length equals 13 residues. Trimming left V 5 bases short and J 7 bases short, with 12 bases between. CDR1 and CDR2 (germline): SGHAT, FQNNGV. CDR3 bases: TGTGCCAGCAGCCCCCTGGACAGTAACACCATATATTTT. It specifies CASSPLDSNTIYF.

The gene calls are TRBV28 and TRBJ2-6, with 7 bases lining up with TRBD1. The germline V gene has CDR1 MDHEN and CDR2 SYDVKM. V gave up 6 bases and J gave up 0 bases; unmatched junction bases: 14. The CDR3 covers 19 residues. This CDR3 reads CASRTRTGTTHSGANVLTF. The DNA for the CDR3 is TGTGCCAGCAGAACCAGGACAGGAACTACCCACTCTGGGGCCAACGTCCTGACTTTC. Complete variable domain (other parts from reference TRBV28 and TRBJ2-6): DVKVTQSSRYLVKRTGEKVFLECVQDMDHENMFWYRQDPGLGLRLIYFSYDVKMKEKGDIPEGYSVSREKKERFSLILESASTNQTSMYLCASRTRTGTTHSGANVLTFGAGSRLTVL.

This chain uses TRBV10-3 with TRBJ2-7; possibly TRBD2 for D (6 bases). CDR1 and CDR2 (germline): ENHRY, SYGVKD. CDR3 length: 15 residues. V gave up 10 bases and J gave up 3 bases, with 22 bases separating them. CDR3 nucleotide sequence: TGTGCCACCAACTTCCGGGACTTCTTATACTACGAGCAGTACGTC. Translating gives CATNFRDFLYYEQYV.

This rearrangement joins TRBV5-5 to TRBJ2-7; 10 nucleotides line up with TRBD1. CDR1 is SGHKS, CDR2 YYEKEE, per germline (reference sequence). V lost 2 bases and J lost 6; bases outside the gene matches: 5. This CDR3 has 14 residues. As DNA, the CDR3 is TGTGCCAGCAGCTTAGGACAGGGGGTTGGCGAGCAGTACGTC. Translation gives CASSLGQGVGEQYV.

This chain links TRBV25-1 with TRBJ1-2; D is undetermined. The CDR3 is made up of 13 amino acids. The V end was cut by 8 bases, the J end by 3 bases, with 13 bases between. In germline, CDR1 is MGHDK, CDR2 SYGVNS. As DNA, the CDR3 is TGTGCCAGCTCCAGAGGAGTCGACTATGGCTACACCTTC. Encoded protein: CASSRGVDYGYTF.

The rearrangement uses TRBV27 and TRBJ1-1, with 7 bases identical to TRBD1. This CDR3 spans 14 amino acids. The V and J ends lost 8 bases and 8 bases, in that order; junction bases with no gene match: 14. Germline V gene data show CDR1 as MNHEY and CDR2 as SMNVEV (reference sequence). CDR3 coding DNA: TGTGCCAGCCTGCCTACCCGGGACAGCGGCGAAGCTTTCTTT. Amino acid sequence: CASLPTRDSGEAFF.

The chain joins TRBV30 to TRBJ1-3; D unresolved. Germline CDR1 and CDR2: GTSNPN and SVGIG (reference sequence). V was shortened by 3 bases and J by 1 base, with 7 bases between the two germline ends. This CDR3 spans 13 amino acids. CDR3 nucleotide sequence: TGTGCCTGGAGAGTCGGGTCTGGAAACACCATATATTTT. Its translation: CAWRVGSGNTIYF.

V gene TRBV24-1 combines with J gene TRBJ2-3; D not resolved. V lost 6 bases and J lost 4, with 7 bases in between. Germline V gene data show CDR1 as KGHDR and CDR2 as SFDVKD. The CDR3 totals 12 residues. CDR3 nucleotide sequence: TGTGCCACCAGTACTCTGGCAGATACGCAGTATTTT. Amino acids: CATSTLADTQYF.

The V call is TRBV5-1, the J call TRBJ2-7; D possibly corresponds to TRBD2 (6 bases). Per germline, CDR1 SGHRS and CDR2 YFSETQ. Between the trimmed V and J ends, which lost 1 base and 4 bases, there was a span of 12 bases. This CDR3 spans 14 amino acids. CDR3 sequence reads: CASSLNGGPYEQYF. As DNA, the CDR3 is TGCGCCAGCAGCTTGAACGGGGGTCCGTACGAGCAGTACTTC. Filled out from reference TRBV5-1 and TRBJ2-7, the complete variable domain reads KAGVTQTPRYLIKTRGQQVTLSCSPISGHRSVSWYQQTPGQGLQFLFEYFSETQRNKGNFPGRFSGRQFSNSRSEMNVSTLELGDSALYLCASSLNGGPYEQYFGPGTRLTVT.

The CDR3 here is CASSYGLAGGGETQYF. The CDR3 nucleotides read TGTGCCAGCAGTTACGGACTAGCGGGAGGGGGTGAGACCCAGTACTTC. V and J are TRBV6-2 or TRBV6-3 and TRBJ2-5; 15 nucleotides line up with TRBD2. CDR1 is MNHEY and CDR2 is SVGEGT in the germline V gene. The CDR3 covers 16 residues. With 2 bases clipped from V and 5 bases from J, the junction kept 3 bases outside the gene matches.

The J gene is TRBJ1-1, the V gene TRBV18; D gene ambiguous. Germline CDR1 KGHSH, CDR2 LQKENI. Trimming took off 1 base at V and 10 bases at J, with 13 bases between the two ends. This CDR3 spans 13 amino acids. The CDR3 reads CASSPQVEVGAFF. In nucleotides, the CDR3 is TGTGCCAGCTCACCACAGGTGGAGGTTGGAGCTTTCTTT.

This clone appeared a single time. The rearrangement joins TRBV2 to TRBJ2-2; the match to TRBD2 covers 7 bases. Per the germline V gene, CDR1 is SNHLY and CDR2 is FYNNEI. The CDR3 length is 16 residues. The V gene end was trimmed by 2 bases and the J gene end by 3 bases; junction bases not matched to a gene: 6. DNA for the CDR3: TGTGCCAGCAGTGAAAGAGGGCGGGAGCACACCGGGGAGCTGTTTTTT. Amino acid sequence: CASSERGREHTGELFF.

This clone was seen a single time. V usage is TRBV5-4 and J usage is TRBJ1-2; D is uncertain. V was shortened by 7 bases and J by 1 base, with 14 bases between the two germline ends. CDR3 length: 14 residues. The V gene's germline CDR1 is SGHNT and CDR2 YYREEE (reference sequence). CDR3: CASARAQDNYGYTF. The CDR3 DNA follows: TGTGCCAGCGCCCGCGCCCAAGATAACTATGGCTACACCTTC. The full variable domain, with the rest looked up from reference TRBV5-4 and TRBJ1-2, is ETGVTQSPTHLIKTRGQQVTLRCSSQSGHNTVSWYQQALGQGPQFIFQYYREEENGRGNFPPRFSGLQFPNYSSELNVNALELDDSALYLCASARAQDNYGYTFGSGTRLTVV.

The chain recombines TRBV11-2 with TRBJ2-6; maybe TRBD1 (5 bases). CDR1 is SGHAT and CDR2 is FQNNGV in the germline V gene. CDR3 size: 18 residues. The ends were cut back, 5 bases at V and 4 bases at J, with 21 bases in the middle. The CDR3 nucleotides are TGTGCCAGCAGCCCCAGAGCAGGTGGGGCCACCGGGGCCAACGTCCTGACTTTC. This encodes CASSPRAGGATGANVLTF.

The chain recombines TRBV4-3 with TRBJ1-2; D remains unclear. The CDR3 is 15 amino acids. Germline V gene sequence: CDR1 LGHNA, CDR2 YSLEER. Trimming took 0 bases from V and 4 from J, leaving 12 bases between them. For the CDR3, the DNA is TGCGCCAGCAGCCAAGATGGAGAGAGGGCCTATGGCTACACCTTC. Translated: CASSQDGERAYGYTF.

The chain carries TRBV12-3 or TRBV12-4 and TRBJ2-5; TRBD2 agrees at 7 bases. CDR3 length equals 13 residues. With V trimmed by 3 bases and J by 5 bases, 3 bases remained unmatched. The CDR3 reads CASSLGGSETQYF. CDR3 nucleotides: TGTGCCAGCAGTTTGGGAGGGTCTGAGACCCAGTACTTC.

The chain links TRBV25-1 to TRBJ2-1, with unresolved D. The V gene's germline CDR1 is MGHDK and CDR2 SYGVNS. The length of the CDR3 is 12 residues. V lost 2 bases, J lost 9 bases, and 8 bases lay in between. This CDR3 reads CASSEVRGEQFF. The CDR3, as DNA: TGTGCCAGCAGTGAAGTAAGAGGTGAGCAGTTCTTC.

Concerning this clone itself: Germline and junction disagree at one end, which may indicate a read error. V is TRBV6-5 and J is TRBJ1-4, with TRBD1 matching 8 bases. This CDR3 is 14 amino acids long. In germline, CDR1 is MNHEY, CDR2 SVGAGI. CDR3 in amino acids: CASSPDRGNKKLFF. CDR3 in DNA: TGTGCCAGCAGTCCTGACAGGGGTAATAAAAAACTGTTTTTT.

The rearrangement uses TRBV4-1 and TRBJ1-3, with 9 positions matching TRBD1. From germline, CDR1 is MGHRA and CDR2 YSYEKL. Trimming cost V 4 bases and J 2 bases; bases outside gene matches: 0. The CDR3 is 14 amino acids. The CDR3 sequence: CASSRTGAGNTIYF. In nucleotides, the CDR3 is TGCGCCAGCAGCCGGACAGGGGCTGGAAACACCATATATTTT.

The chain links TRBV7-9 to TRBJ2-7; no definite D call. Trimming stripped 5 bases from V and 2 bases from J, with 10 bases between. The V gene's germline CDR1 is SEHNR and CDR2 FQNEAQ (reference sequence). The CDR3 runs to 13 residues. The CDR3 DNA is TGTGCCAGCAGCCCCAGGTTCCCCTACGAGCAGTACTTC. Its translation is CASSPRFPYEQYF.